These 20 T cell receptor beta chains were all obtained from the same sample, sequenced in a study of cytomegalovirus exposure and HLA in healthy donors. The PCR made use of 60 Vbeta and 13 Jbeta primers. Method: immunoSEQ multiplex PCR; TCRdb's copy keeps in-frame clones and lacks some. The sample carries some 140,000 clones, about 80% recorded once. What was sequenced was PBMCs. These receptor sequences come from a man aged 25 to 45 in good health and CMV-seropositive.

V usage is TRBV7-8 and J usage is TRBJ1-2; 7 bases are a match to TRBD1. J was trimmed by 5 bases and V by 1 base; bases with no gene match: 7. This CDR3 region has 15 residues. The germline CDR1 and CDR2 sequences are SGHVS and FQNEAQ. The CDR3: CASSLGDSGIYGYTF. The CDR3 DNA is TGTGCCAGCAGCTTAGGGGACAGCGGAATTTATGGCTACACCTTC. Full variable domain (remainder filled in from reference TRBV7-8 and TRBJ1-2): GAGVSQSPRYKVAKRGQDVALRCDPISGHVSLFWYQQALGQGPEFLTYFQNEAQLDKSGLPSDRFFAERPEGSVSTLKIQRTQQEDSAVYLCASSLGDSGIYGYTFGSGTRLTVV.

This clone was observed a single time. The chain links TRBV7-9 to TRBJ1-5, with 9 bases identical to TRBD1. The CDR3 is 15 amino acids. Germline CDR1 reads SEHNR; CDR2 reads FQNEAQ (reference sequence). The V segment lost 5 bases and the J segment 4 bases; nucleotides outside the gene matches: 6. The CDR3 coding sequence is TGTGCCAGCAGCCCGGACAGGGGACGAAATCAGCCCCAGCATTTT. It translates to CASSPDRGRNQPQHF.

The V call is TRBV28, the J call TRBJ2-1, with D unresolved. This CDR3 has 11 residues. The V gene's germline CDR1 is MDHEN and CDR2 SYDVKM. V gave up 6 bases and J gave up 10 bases, with 10 bases separating them. CDR3 coding DNA: TGTGCCAGCAGCTACCTCGCGGAGCAGTTCTTC. Its translation: CASSYLAEQFF.

The chain couples TRBV5-4 to TRBJ2-7; possible D gene TRBD2, 6 bases. The germline V and J ends were trimmed by 4 bases and 6 bases, with 17 bases remaining between them. The CDR3 runs to 14 residues. Germline CDR1 and CDR2: SGHNT and YYREEE (reference sequence). CDR3 sequence reads: CASSTDGSEGEQYF. In DNA form, the CDR3 reads TGTGCCAGCAGCACGGACGGGAGCGAGGGCGAGCAGTACTTC.

J is TRBJ2-5 and V is TRBV28, with TRBD2 matching 8 bases. V gave up 7 bases and J gave up 3 bases; unmatched junction bases: 4. The CDR3 has 13 amino acids. Germline V gene lookup returns CDR1 MDHEN and CDR2 SYDVKM. CDR3 region: CASTRAGEETQYF. CDR3 DNA sequence: TGTGCCAGCACTCGAGCGGGAGAAGAGACCCAGTACTTC.

This clone was counted a few times. CDR3 coding DNA: TGCGCCAGCAGCACGACTAGCGGGAGTTGGGAGCAGTACTTC. Translation: CASSTTSGSWEQYF. The J gene is TRBJ2-7, the V gene TRBV4-1; TRBD2 agrees at 12 bases. V was pared by 5 bases and J by 7 bases, with 6 bases of the junction left unmatched. The CDR3 totals 14 residues. Germline V gene lookup returns CDR1 MGHRA and CDR2 YSYEKL.

This clone came up a few times. The chain recombines TRBV7-3 with TRBJ2-2; TRBD2 agrees at 16 bases. From germline, CDR1 is SGHTA and CDR2 FQGTGA. This CDR3 comprises 20 residues. The ends lost 5 bases at V and 9 bases at J; junction bases unmatched: 18. Here the CDR3 reads CASSRRQGLAGGPVRRELFF. Written as DNA, the CDR3 is TGTGCCAGCAGCAGAAGACAGGGACTAGCGGGAGGGCCGGTTAGGAGGGAGCTGTTTTTT.

J is TRBJ1-4 and V is TRBV28; D call uncertain. Germline CDR1 reads MDHEN; CDR2 reads SYDVKM. V was clipped by 8 bases and J by 3 bases, with 10 bases between them. The CDR3 consists of 13 residues. CDR3 DNA sequence: TGTGCCAGCCTCGGTTCGGCTAATGAAAAACTGTTTTTT. Translated, it gives CASLGSANEKLFF. The full variable domain, with the rest looked up from reference TRBV28 and TRBJ1-4, is DVKVTQSSRYLVKRTGEKVFLECVQDMDHENMFWYRQDPGLGLRLIYFSYDVKMKEKGDIPEGYSVSREKKERFSLILESASTNQTSMYLCASLGSANEKLFFGSGTQLSVL.

V and J are TRBV5-1 and TRBJ2-1, with 7 bases identical to TRBD2. This CDR3 contains 19 residues. In germline, CDR1 is SGHRS, CDR2 YFSETQ. The trim removed 1 base at V and 2 bases at J, leaving 15 bases unmatched. The CDR3 coding sequence is TGCGCCAGCAGCTTGTACCCGAGCGGGGCATTAAACACCTACAATGAGCAGTTCTTC. It yields the protein CASSLYPSGALNTYNEQFF.

CDR3 DNA: TGCGCCAGCAGCCCTAGTCTTCTCAATGAGCAGTTCTTC. Protein sequence: CASSPSLLNEQFF. The chain recombines TRBV10-1 with TRBJ2-1; D remains unclear. The CDR3 runs to 13 residues. Trimming cost V 6 bases and J 6 bases, with 12 bases left between them. In germline, CDR1 is WNHNN, CDR2 SYGVQD (reference sequence).

This clone appeared a few times. The chain is built from TRBV7-2 and TRBJ2-7; 10 positions agree with TRBD1. This CDR3 has 15 amino acids. The V gene's germline CDR1 is SGHTA and CDR2 FQGNSA. The V segment lost 3 bases and the J segment 3 bases; nucleotides outside the gene matches: 5. The CDR3 nucleotides are TGTGCCAGCAGCTTGGACAGGGGGAAACTCTACGAGCAGTACTTC. This gives the protein CASSLDRGKLYEQYF.

The chain joins TRBV7-2 to TRBJ2-5; 7 bases match TRBD2. The CDR3 extends over 14 amino acids. V was clipped by 3 bases and J by 5 bases; unmatched bases: 6. Germline assignment: CDR1 SGHTA and CDR2 FQGNSA. CDR3 DNA: TGTGCCAGCAGCTTCGGACTAGGCTCGGAGACCCAGTACTTC. Protein product: CASSFGLGSETQYF. Supplemented by reference TRBV7-2 and TRBJ2-5, the full variable domain reads GAGVSQSPSNKVTEKGKDVELRCDPISGHTALYWYRQSLGQGLEFLIYFQGNSAPDKSGLPSDRFSAERTGGSVSTLTIQRTQQEDSAVYLCASSFGLGSETQYFGPGTRLLVL.

The rearrangement links TRBV6-4 to TRBJ2-7; TRBD2 is a possible D gene (6 bases). Trimming took off 5 bases at V and 7 bases at J, with 33 bases between the two ends. The CDR3 is 19 residues long. The germline CDR1 and CDR2 sequences are MRHNA and SNTAGT. CDR3 coding DNA: TGTGCCAGCAGTCGGGAGAAACCTCCTCCCGGGGATTCGCCTAGTGAGCAGTACTTC. This translates into CASSREKPPPGDSPSEQYF.

The chain uses TRBV5-4 and TRBJ2-7, with TRBD1 identical over 10 bases. The ends lost 4 bases at V and 6 bases at J; junction bases unmatched: 7. The CDR3 is 14 residues long. Per the germline V gene, CDR1 is SGHNT and CDR2 is YYREEE (reference sequence). CDR3 nucleotide sequence: TGTGCCAGCAGCAGTGGGACAGGGGATTTCGAGCAGTACTTC. Amino acid sequence: CASSSGTGDFEQYF.

V is TRBV6-5 and J is TRBJ1-6, with D possibly matching TRBD1 (6 bases). Trimming took off 6 bases at V and 7 bases at J, with 10 bases between the two ends. The CDR3 totals 13 residues. Germline V CDR1 and CDR2: MNHEY, SVGAGI. CDR3 coding DNA: TGTGCCAGCAGGGGGGGGCGAAATTCACCCCTCCACTTT. This translates into CASRGGRNSPLHF.

In this sample, this clone turned up a few times. The chain uses TRBV6-6 and TRBJ2-7, with TRBD2 identical over 9 bases. Trimming removed 7 bases from V and 6 bases from J; junction bases left unmatched: 10. CDR3 size: 14 residues. CDR1 and CDR2 (germline): MNHNY, SVGAGI (reference sequence). For the CDR3, the DNA is TGTGCCAGCAATAAAGCCGGGACTAGCACCGAGCAGTACTTC. This sequence encodes CASNKAGTSTEQYF.

The rearrangement joins TRBV5-4 to TRBJ2-3, with a tentative D call TRBD2 (6 bases). Trimming took off 0 bases at V and 4 bases at J, with 15 bases between the two ends. The CDR3 length is 16 residues. Germline CDR1 and CDR2: SGHNT and YYREEE (reference sequence). This CDR3 reads CASSLAVGGPADTQYF. The CDR3 DNA reads as TGTGCCAGCAGCTTGGCCGTCGGGGGTCCCGCAGATACGCAGTATTTT.

The chain uses TRBV2 and TRBJ1-4; 7 bases align to TRBD1. V dropped 3 bases and J dropped 7; count of bases not matched to a gene: 14. The CDR3 covers 17 residues. Per the germline V gene, CDR1 is SNHLY and CDR2 is FYNNEI. CDR3 sequence: CASSDPGPGTVSEKLFF. The CDR3 nucleotides are TGTGCCAGCAGTGACCCCGGCCCCGGGACAGTCAGTGAAAAACTGTTTTTT.

The chain joins TRBV11-2 to TRBJ1-1; 10 nucleotides align to TRBD1. In germline, CDR1 is SGHAT, CDR2 FQNNGV. This CDR3 region has 14 residues. J was trimmed by 5 bases and V by 6 bases; bases with no gene match: 6. CDR3: CASRRPGQGTEAFF. The CDR3 coding sequence is TGTGCCAGCAGGCGACCGGGACAGGGGACTGAAGCTTTCTTT.

The rearrangement links TRBV6-5 to TRBJ2-7; possible D gene TRBD2, 5 bases. This CDR3 is 11 amino acids long. CDR1 and CDR2 from the germline V gene are MNHEY and SVGAGI. V was shortened by 8 bases and J by 6 bases, with 11 bases between the two germline ends. CDR3 amino acids: CASVSGSEQYF. The CDR3 DNA follows: TGTGCCAGCGTTTCGGGAAGCGAGCAGTACTTC.